The 13 T cell receptor beta chains below were found in one sample sequenced in a study of identifying expanded T cells in peripheral blood. Only in-frame clones appear in the TCRdb table, and some are missing; sequencing was by immunoSEQ multiplex PCR. The table lists 100,000 to 150,000 clones, less than 90% of them singletons. The sample consisted of blood. The receptors come from a person aged 18 to 75 in good health.

The rearrangement uses TRBV7-2 and TRBJ2-2, with 9 bases identical to TRBD2. Germline-derived CDR1 and CDR2 are SGHTA and FQGNSA. This CDR3 is built from 16 residues. V dropped 3 bases and J dropped 4; count of bases not matched to a gene: 6. DNA for the CDR3: TGTGCCAGCAGCTTTTGGCGGGGGGGACCCACCGGGGAGCTGTTTTTT. Protein sequence: CASSFWRGGPTGELFF.

The CDR3 reads CASSLFGGTNEKLFF. The CDR3, as DNA: TGTGCCAGCAGCTTATTCGGGGGGACTAATGAAAAACTGTTTTTT. The rearrangement uses TRBV7-9 and TRBJ1-4; possible D gene TRBD1, 5 bases. Germline V lookup: CDR1 SEHNR, CDR2 FQNEAQ (reference sequence). The CDR3 loop spans 15 amino acids. The V end lost 2 bases, the J end lost 2 bases, and 9 bases lay between the germline ends.

CDR3 loop: CASVASGRAEQFF. In DNA form, the CDR3 reads TGTGCCAGCGTTGCTAGCGGGAGGGCTGAGCAGTTCTTC. This rearrangement joins TRBV6-1 to TRBJ2-1, with 12 bases that match TRBD2. This CDR3 comprises 13 residues. CDR1 MNHNS and CDR2 SASEGT come from the germline V gene. The trim removed 8 bases at V and 9 bases at J, leaving 5 bases unmatched.

The CDR3 DNA is TGTGCCAGCAGCTCCACACAAGAGACCCAGTACTTC. Protein product: CASSSTQETQYF. The chain is built from TRBV7-9 and TRBJ2-5; D is unresolved. CDR3 size: 12 residues. V shed 4 bases and J shed 2 bases, with 5 bases lying between them. Germline CDR1 and CDR2: SEHNR and FQNEAQ (reference sequence).

The table lists this clone with a few counts. This rearrangement joins TRBV28 to TRBJ2-5; 8 bases line up with TRBD1. The trim removed 5 bases at V and 1 base at J, leaving 12 bases unmatched. CDR3 size: 17 residues. The V gene's germline CDR1 is MDHEN and CDR2 SYDVKM. CDR3 DNA: TGTGCCAGCAGTACCCTAAGACAGGGGACCCCCCAAGAGACCCAGTACTTC. Encoded protein: CASSTLRQGTPQETQYF.

This clone was found once. The chain uses TRBV6-6 and TRBJ2-7; maybe TRBD1 (6 bases). Germline CDR1 reads MNHNY; CDR2 reads SVGAGI (reference sequence). The CDR3 is 13 residues long. Trimming took off 5 bases at V and 3 bases at J, with 11 bases between the two ends. The CDR3 nucleotides are TGTGCCAGCAGTCCCGGGACAAACTACGAGCAGTACTTC. Encoded protein: CASSPGTNYEQYF.

This chain connects TRBV28 to TRBJ1-2, with D tentatively TRBD1 (5 bases). The germline CDR1 and CDR2 sequences are MDHEN and SYDVKM. CDR3 length: 11 amino acids. V lost 8 bases and J lost 7, with 11 bases in between. Here the CDR3 reads CASYGGSGYTF. CDR3 coding DNA: TGTGCCAGCTATGGGGGTTCTGGCTACACCTTC.

The V gene is TRBV5-1, the J gene TRBJ2-5; D ambiguous. CDR1 is SGHRS and CDR2 is YFSETQ in the germline V gene. V dropped 8 bases and J dropped 1 base, with 9 bases sitting between them. The CDR3 extends over 12 amino acids. CDR3 nucleotide sequence: TGCGCCAGTTTTAACTTCCAAGAGACCCAGTACTTC. It yields the protein CASFNFQETQYF.

The V call is TRBV25-1, the J call TRBJ1-1; D remains ambiguous. This CDR3 region has 15 residues. V lost 4 bases and J lost 0, with 12 bases in between. Germline CDR1 reads MGHDK; CDR2 reads SYGVNS. This CDR3 is CASSVPGPMNTEAFF. The CDR3 coding sequence is TGTGCCAGCAGTGTTCCCGGGCCAATGAACACTGAAGCTTTCTTT.

This sequence joins TRBV5-6 and TRBJ2-3; 11 nucleotides align to TRBD2. The germline V gene encodes CDR1 SGHDT and CDR2 YYEEEE. V was pared by 4 bases and J by 2 bases, with 12 bases of the junction left unmatched. The CDR3 is 18 amino acids. The CDR3 reads CASSTTLLAGGPTDTQYF. In nucleotides, the CDR3 is TGTGCCAGCAGCACCACCCTCCTAGCGGGGGGCCCCACAGATACGCAGTATTTT.

The chain links TRBV5-6 to TRBJ2-5; D ambiguous. The CDR3 extends over 14 amino acids. Germline CDR1 SGHDT, CDR2 YYEEEE. V shed 4 bases and J shed 1 base, with 11 bases lying between them. The CDR3 sequence: CASSHPIFQETQYF. The CDR3 DNA follows: TGTGCCAGCAGCCATCCAATATTCCAAGAGACCCAGTACTTC.

This rearrangement joins TRBV7-6 to TRBJ1-6; D may be TRBD1 (6 bases). V shed 1 base and J shed 8 bases, with 12 bases lying between them. The CDR3 is made up of 15 amino acids. CDR1 is SGHVS, CDR2 FNYEAQ, per germline. This chain's CDR3 is CASSLGRGPDSPLHF. Written as DNA, the CDR3 is TGTGCCAGCAGCTTAGGGCGGGGGCCGGATTCACCCCTCCACTTT.

The chain uses TRBV11-2 and TRBJ1-6; 8 bases line up with TRBD1. This CDR3 has 15 amino acids. Germline V gene sequence: CDR1 SGHAT, CDR2 FQNNGV. Trimming took 1 base from V and 8 from J; bases not matched to a gene: 4. In DNA, the CDR3 is TGTGCCAGCAGCTTAGGGACAGGGATTGATTCACCCCTCCACTTT. Residues: CASSLGTGIDSPLHF.